This TCR beta chain was identified in a study of T-cell memory formation after mild COVID-19. Study-level information: Each donor largely had its own TCR clusters.

The CDR3 is made up of 15 amino acids. Per the germline V gene, CDR1 is SGHTA and CDR2 is FQGNSA. As concerns this clonotype: The antigen is undetermined. Relative to the germline gene, one junction end is altered; a read error may explain this.

MiXCR, run by TCRdb on the 5' RACE reads, gives a single entry per CDR3 protein. The sample contains approximately 260,000 distinct CDR3 sequences, roughly 15% of which appear only once. Study outcomes and limitations: Second-wave clones that peaked on day 37 lacked confirmed SARS-CoV-2 specificity. Pre-infection memory carried some responding clones, suggesting that cross-reactive memory joined. Mainly in CM and EM were contracting CD4+ clones; CD8+ were in EMRA.

Source material: PBMCs or a T cell subset sorted from them (not recorded which). This sequence was found in a young man who had mild COVID-19 (a few samples of this study predate the infection). Cell type and time point are not known. This rearrangement joins TRBV7-2 to TRBJ1-5; TRBD1 is a possible D gene (6 bases). CDR3 in DNA: TGTGCCAGCAGCACACAGGGAGGTAGCAGTCAGCCCCAGCATTTT. This sequence encodes CASSTQGGSSQPQHF.